This TCR beta chain was captured by sequencing in a study of response to subunit inactivated influenza vaccine. General study results and limits: A suggestion made by the authors is that each seasonal influenza vaccination recruits few new T cells.

V lost 1 base, J lost 0 bases, and 7 bases lay in between. The CDR3 has 14 residues. CDR1 is SEHNR, CDR2 FQNEAQ, per germline (reference sequence). In this sample, this clonotype turned up many times. Its target is not known. TCRdb redid the calling of the RT-PCR reads with MiXCR, one entry per CDR3 protein. The profile shows around 320,000 distinct CDR3 sequences, around 22% of them singletons. The V and J genes are TRBV7-9 and TRBJ2-7; D may be TRBD1 (5 bases). The sequence was obtained from a man between 50 and 69 years old who received an inactivated influenza vaccine. Sample: PBMCs from blood, taken less than 22 months after vaccination. For the CDR3, the DNA is TGTGCCAGCAGCTTAGGGGGCGGCTCCTACGAGCAGTACTTC. Amino acids: CASSLGGGSYEQYF.